The 9 T cell receptor beta chains below all came from one sample that was sequenced in a study of PD-1 blockade in classical Hodgkin lymphoma. Every one of the patients relapsed after autologous stem cell transplantation (brentuximab vedotin exposure was variable). Profiled with immunoSEQ multiplex PCR; TCRdb holds only in-frame clones, not every one. The data show around 41,000 clones, around 76% seen once. The sequencing here drew on peripheral blood mononuclear cells (PBMCs), taken before the second cycle of nivolumab. These receptors came from a human donor with classical Hodgkin lymphoma.

The chain couples TRBV5-5 to TRBJ1-5; D is perhaps TRBD1 (5 bases). The CDR3 consists of 17 residues. Germline V lookup: CDR1 SGHKS, CDR2 YYEKEE (reference sequence). Trimming left V 0 bases short and J 5 bases short, with 18 bases between. The CDR3 sequence: CASSLVGSGLGDQPQHF. CDR3 bases: TGTGCCAGCAGCTTGGTAGGTTCGGGGCTTGGGGATCAGCCCCAGCATTTT.

The J gene is TRBJ1-1, the V gene TRBV19; 8 bases fit TRBD1. The CDR3 runs to 17 residues. Per the germline V gene, CDR1 is LNHDA and CDR2 is SQIVND (reference sequence). Trimming cost V 5 bases and J 0 bases; bases outside gene matches: 11. CDR3 coding DNA: TGTGCCAGTAGTGTGATCGGACAGGGTGGGATGAACACTGAAGCTTTCTTT. Translated, it gives CASSVIGQGGMNTEAFF.

The V and J genes are TRBV7-2 and TRBJ1-2; no definite D call. This CDR3 spans 14 amino acids. The V and J ends lost 4 bases and 7 bases respectively, with 16 bases between them. The germline V gene encodes CDR1 SGHTA and CDR2 FQGNSA. This CDR3 is CASSSPGVWAGYTF. DNA for the CDR3: TGTGCCAGCAGCTCCCCGGGCGTGTGGGCTGGCTACACCTTC.

Sample share makes this clone medium-sized. This chain connects TRBV4-2 to TRBJ2-7; 11 bases align to TRBD2. The germline V gene encodes CDR1 LGHNA and CDR2 YNFKEQ. V trimming: 4 bases; J trimming: 2 bases; junction bases outside the gene matches: 4. The CDR3 has 15 residues. Here the CDR3 reads CASSRGTSGAYEQYF. The CDR3, as DNA: TGTGCCAGCAGCCGAGGGACTAGCGGAGCCTACGAGCAGTACTTC.

This clone turned up a few times. The chain joins TRBV9 to TRBJ2-7, with TRBD2 matching over 7 bases. CDR1 SGDLS and CDR2 YYNGEE come from the germline V gene. This CDR3 spans 17 amino acids. With V trimmed by 0 bases and J by 5 bases, 14 bases remained unmatched. The CDR3 bases are TGTGCCAGCAGCGTAGATGGTCTCACGGGGGGAAGGAACGAGCAGTACTTC. Protein sequence: CASSVDGLTGGRNEQYF. The full variable domain, with the rest looked up from reference TRBV9 and TRBJ2-7, is DSGVTQTPKHLITATGQRVTLRCSPRSGDLSVYWYQQSLDQGLQFLIQYYNGEERAKGNILERFSAQQFPDLHSELNLSSLELGDSALYFCASSVDGLTGGRNEQYFGPGTRLTVT.

This chain uses TRBV23-1 with TRBJ2-7, with D unresolved. TRBV23-1 is an open reading frame whose function is uncertain. This CDR3 comprises 18 residues. V was clipped by 2 bases and J by 0 bases, with 20 bases between them. The CDR3 sequence: CASSQMFGGLRSSYEQYF. The CDR3 DNA follows: TGCGCCAGCAGTCAAATGTTTGGTGGATTGAGGAGCTCCTACGAGCAGTACTTC.

The chain is built from TRBV7-2 and TRBJ2-1; D is possibly TRBD1 (7 bases). Trimming took 5 bases from V and 9 from J, leaving 14 bases between them. The germline gives CDR1 SGHTA, CDR2 FQGNSA. The CDR3 runs to 13 residues. DNA for the CDR3: TGTGCCAGCAGCCACCCCCAGGGGGGTGAGCAGTTCTTC. Translated: CASSHPQGGEQFF.

The V and J genes are TRBV9 and TRBJ2-1; D tentatively reads TRBD1 or TRBD2 (5 bases each). The CDR3 is 16 amino acids. Germline lookup yields CDR1 SGDLS and CDR2 YYNGEE. V was shortened by 4 bases and J by 8 bases, with 22 bases between the two germline ends. As DNA, the CDR3 is TGTGCCAGCAGCCCACCAACGGGACCCTCGTTCGATGAGCAGTTCTTC. Amino acids: CASSPPTGPSFDEQFF. Variable domain in full (rest from reference TRBV9 and TRBJ2-1): DSGVTQTPKHLITATGQRVTLRCSPRSGDLSVYWYQQSLDQGLQFLIQYYNGEERAKGNILERFSAQQFPDLHSELNLSSLELGDSALYFCASSPPTGPSFDEQFFGPGTRLTVL.

J is TRBJ1-2 and V is TRBV19, with 7 bases identical to TRBD1. The CDR3 is 13 amino acids. CDR1 and CDR2 from the germline V gene are LNHDA and SQIVND (reference sequence). The V and J ends lost 5 bases and 6 bases, in that order; junction bases with no gene match: 6. The CDR3 DNA follows: TGTGCCAGTAGTGCGACAGGGTGGGATGGCTACACCTTC. Protein product: CASSATGWDGYTF.